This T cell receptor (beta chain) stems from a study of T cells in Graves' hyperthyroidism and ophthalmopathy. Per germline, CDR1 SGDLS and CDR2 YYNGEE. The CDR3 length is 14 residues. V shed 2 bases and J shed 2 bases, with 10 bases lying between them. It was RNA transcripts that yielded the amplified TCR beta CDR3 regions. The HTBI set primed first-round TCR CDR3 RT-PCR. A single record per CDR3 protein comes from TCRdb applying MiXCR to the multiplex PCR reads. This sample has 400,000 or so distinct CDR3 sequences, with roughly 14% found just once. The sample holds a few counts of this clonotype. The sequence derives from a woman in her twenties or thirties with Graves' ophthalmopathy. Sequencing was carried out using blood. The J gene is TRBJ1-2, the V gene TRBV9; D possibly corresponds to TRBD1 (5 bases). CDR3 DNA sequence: TGTGCCAGCAGCGTGGGCGACAGAAACTATGGCTACACCTTC. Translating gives CASSVGDRNYGYTF.